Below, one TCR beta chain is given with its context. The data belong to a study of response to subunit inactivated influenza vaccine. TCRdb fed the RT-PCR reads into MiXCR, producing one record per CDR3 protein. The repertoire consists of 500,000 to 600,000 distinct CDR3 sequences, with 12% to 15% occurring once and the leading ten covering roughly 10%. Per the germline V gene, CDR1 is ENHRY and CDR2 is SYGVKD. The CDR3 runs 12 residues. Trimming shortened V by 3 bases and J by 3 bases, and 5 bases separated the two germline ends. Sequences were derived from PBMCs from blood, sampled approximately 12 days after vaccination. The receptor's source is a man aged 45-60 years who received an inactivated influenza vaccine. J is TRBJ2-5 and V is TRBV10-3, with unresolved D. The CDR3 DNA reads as TGTGCCATCAGTGAAGTGAAAGAGACCCAGTACTTC. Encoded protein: CAISEVKETQYF.